Presented here are 13 T cell receptor beta chains from one specimen sequenced in a study of blood T cell repertoires in COVID-19. The table came from immunoSEQ multiplex PCR; TCRdb's copy has only in-frame clones and leaves some out. Here the sample spans approximately 99,000 clones, roughly 70% being singletons. The sequenced sample was peripheral blood. The receptors were sampled from a woman aged 40 to 50 with acute or convalescent COVID-19.

The V gene is TRBV14, the J gene TRBJ1-2; TRBD1 agrees at 10 bases. Germline V gene sequence: CDR1 SGHDN, CDR2 FVKESK. Trimming at V came to 0 bases and at J to 8 bases, leaving 6 bases not matched to a gene. The CDR3 length is 15 residues. As DNA, the CDR3 is TGTGCCAGCAGCCAAGAGGGACAGGGGATTGGGGGCTACACCTTC. Its protein is CASSQEGQGIGGYTF. Looking up the rest from reference TRBV14 and TRBJ1-2 gives the full variable domain: EAGVTQFPSHSVIEKGQTVTLRCDPISGHDNLYWYRRVMGKEIKFLLHFVKESKQDESGMPNNRFLAERTGGTYSTLKVQPAELEDSGVYFCASSQEGQGIGGYTFGSGTRLTVV.

The chain uses TRBV6-5 and TRBJ1-5; perhaps TRBD1 as D (5 bases). Deletions cut 0 bases from V and 4 bases from J, with 10 bases between. This CDR3 region has 15 residues. The germline CDR1 and CDR2 sequences are MNHEY and SVGAGI. CDR3 region: CASSYSATANQPQHF. CDR3 in DNA: TGTGCCAGCAGTTACTCAGCGACAGCAAATCAGCCCCAGCATTTT.

The chain recombines TRBV6-2 or TRBV6-3 with TRBJ2-6; 8 bases agree with TRBD1. Germline V lookup: CDR1 MNHEY, CDR2 SVGEGT. This CDR3 spans 15 amino acids. V lost 6 bases to trimming and J lost 4 bases; unmatched junction nucleotides: 5. CDR3 sequence (DNA): TGTGCCAGCAGCCTACAGGGGGAAGGGGCCAACGTCCTGACTTTC. This sequence encodes CASSLQGEGANVLTF.

In this sample, this clone turned up a few times. The rearrangement uses TRBV15 and TRBJ2-1; D perhaps matches TRBD2 (5 bases). This CDR3 contains 15 residues. The V end lost 0 bases, the J end lost 6 bases, and 12 bases lay between the germline ends. The germline V gene encodes CDR1 LNHNV and CDR2 YYDKDF (reference sequence). The DNA for the CDR3 is TGTGCCACCAGCAGAGATTTAGCGTCTGGCAATGAGCAGTTCTTC. This encodes CATSRDLASGNEQFF.

Comment on this clone: A junction boundary mismatches the germline segment, possibly from a read error. CDR3 nucleotides: TGTGCCAGCAGCAGGAGGGATTTACACTTC. As protein: CASSRRDLHF. V gene TRBV14 combines with J gene TRBJ1-2; D is unresolved. The germline gives CDR1 SGHDN, CDR2 FVKESK. The length of the CDR3 is 10 residues. Based on the CDR3 plus reference TRBV14 and TRBJ1-2, the full variable domain is EAGVTQFPSHSVIEKGQTVTLRCDPISGHDNLYWYRRVMGKEIKFLLHFVKESKQDESGMPNNRFLAERTGGTYSTLKVQPAELEDSGVYFCASSRRDLHFGSGTRLTVV.

This chain's CDR3 is CASSLGLAGQETQYF. As DNA, the CDR3 is TGTGCCAGCAGTTTGGGCCTAGCGGGGCAAGAGACCCAGTACTTC. The V and J genes are TRBV27 and TRBJ2-5, with 9 bases aligning to TRBD2. V lost 3 bases, J lost 2 bases, and 4 bases stayed unmatched. From germline, CDR1 is MNHEY and CDR2 SMNVEV (reference sequence). This CDR3 comprises 15 residues.

As DNA, the CDR3 is TGCAGTGCTAAGGGGGTGAACTTCTTC. This translates into CSAKGVNFF. The V and J genes are TRBV20-1 and TRBJ2-1, with a tentative D call TRBD1 (6 bases). With 4 bases removed from V and 16 bases from J, the gap between germline ends came to 11 bases. CDR1 and CDR2 (germline): DFQATT, SNEGSKA (reference sequence). This CDR3 region has 9 residues.

This rearrangement joins TRBV9 to TRBJ2-7; D might be TRBD2 (5 bases). Per the germline V gene, CDR1 is SGDLS and CDR2 is YYNGEE. The CDR3 loop spans 16 amino acids. With 0 bases removed from V and 3 bases from J, the gap between germline ends came to 16 bases. CDR3 sequence (DNA): TGTGCCAGCAGCGTAGGCCCCCCGACGGGGAACTACGAGCAGTACTTC. It encodes CASSVGPPTGNYEQYF. Supplemented by reference TRBV9 and TRBJ2-7, the full variable domain reads DSGVTQTPKHLITATGQRVTLRCSPRSGDLSVYWYQQSLDQGLQFLIQYYNGEERAKGNILERFSAQQFPDLHSELNLSSLELGDSALYFCASSVGPPTGNYEQYFGPGTRLTVT.

The V call is TRBV5-4, the J call TRBJ2-1; 11 positions match TRBD2. V trimming: 4 bases; J trimming: 4 bases; junction bases outside the gene matches: 7. The germline gives CDR1 SGHNT, CDR2 YYREEE (reference sequence). CDR3 length: 16 amino acids. The CDR3 is CASSPSGGPSYNEQFF. The CDR3 bases are TGTGCCAGCAGCCCTAGCGGGGGGCCTTCTTACAATGAGCAGTTCTTC. The full variable domain, in which reference TRBV5-4 and TRBJ2-1 provide the parts outside the CDR3, is ETGVTQSPTHLIKTRGQQVTLRCSSQSGHNTVSWYQQALGQGPQFIFQYYREEENGRGNFPPRFSGLQFPNYSSELNVNALELDDSALYLCASSPSGGPSYNEQFFGPGTRLTVL.

The chain links TRBV4-3 to TRBJ2-5; maybe TRBD1 (6 bases). The CDR3 consists of 14 residues. CDR1 is LGHNA, CDR2 YSLEER, per germline. Trimming removed 1 base from V and 4 bases from J, with 10 bases in between. The CDR3 protein is CASSQVLQGETQYF. The CDR3 nucleotides are TGCGCCAGCAGCCAAGTCTTACAGGGAGAGACCCAGTACTTC.

This clone has just a few counts. The chain joins TRBV2 to TRBJ1-6, with D possibly being TRBD1 (5 bases). CDR1 is SNHLY and CDR2 is FYNNEI in the germline V gene. The germline V and J ends were trimmed by 4 bases and 7 bases, with 17 bases remaining between them. CDR3 length equals 16 residues. The CDR3 DNA is TGTGCCAGCAGTGTAGAAGGGGATGCCCTGAATTCACCCCTCCACTTT. This gives the protein CASSVEGDALNSPLHF.

This clone was seen a few times. The chain uses TRBV25-1 and TRBJ2-5; the D gene is possibly TRBD2 (5 bases). The CDR3 contains 14 residues. CDR1 is MGHDK, CDR2 SYGVNS, per germline. Trimming took off 2 bases at V and 7 bases at J, with 14 bases between the two ends. Written as DNA, the CDR3 is TGTGCCAGCAGTGAAAGGAGGCCCTGGGCGACCCAGTACTTC. It encodes CASSERRPWATQYF.

The rearrangement links TRBV5-4 to TRBJ1-6, with D perhaps matching TRBD1 (5 bases). CDR1 and CDR2 (germline): SGHNT, YYREEE (reference sequence). The length of the CDR3 is 16 residues. Trimming stripped 3 bases from V and 7 bases from J, with 17 bases between. The chain's CDR3 is CASSSPQGTTNSPLHF. As DNA, the CDR3 is TGTGCCAGCAGCTCTCCCCAGGGCACCACAAATTCACCCCTCCACTTT.